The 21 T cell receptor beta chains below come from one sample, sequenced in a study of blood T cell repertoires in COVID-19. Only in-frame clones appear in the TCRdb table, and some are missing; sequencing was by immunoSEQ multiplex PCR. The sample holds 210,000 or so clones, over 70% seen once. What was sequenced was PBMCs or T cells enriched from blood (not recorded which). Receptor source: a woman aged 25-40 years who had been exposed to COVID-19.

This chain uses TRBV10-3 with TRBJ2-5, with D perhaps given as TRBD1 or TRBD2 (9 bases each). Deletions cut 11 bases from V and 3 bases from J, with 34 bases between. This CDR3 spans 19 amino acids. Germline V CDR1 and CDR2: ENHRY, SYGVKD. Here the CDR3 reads CAAWGTGGKREESKETQYF. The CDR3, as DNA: TGTGCCGCCTGGGGAACAGGGGGCAAGCGGGAGGAAAGTAAAGAGACCCAGTACTTC.

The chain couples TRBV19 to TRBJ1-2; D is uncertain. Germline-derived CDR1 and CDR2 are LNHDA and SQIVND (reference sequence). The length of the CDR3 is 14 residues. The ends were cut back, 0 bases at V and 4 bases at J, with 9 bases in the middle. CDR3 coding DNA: TGTGCCAGTAGTATAGAAGTAGTTTCCTATGGCTACACCTTC. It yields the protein CASSIEVVSYGYTF.

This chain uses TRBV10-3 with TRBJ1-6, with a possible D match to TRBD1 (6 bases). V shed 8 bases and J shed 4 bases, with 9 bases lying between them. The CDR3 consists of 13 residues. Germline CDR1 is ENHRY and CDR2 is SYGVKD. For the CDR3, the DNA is TGTGCCATCGGGAGGGGGTATAATTCACCCCTCCACTTT. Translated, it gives CAIGRGYNSPLHF.

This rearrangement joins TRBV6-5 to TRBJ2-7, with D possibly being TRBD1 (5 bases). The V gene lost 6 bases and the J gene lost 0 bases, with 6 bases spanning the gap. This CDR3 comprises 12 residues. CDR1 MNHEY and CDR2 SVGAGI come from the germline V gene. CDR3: CASRRGSYEQYF. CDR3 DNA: TGTGCCAGCAGAAGGGGCTCCTACGAGCAGTACTTC.

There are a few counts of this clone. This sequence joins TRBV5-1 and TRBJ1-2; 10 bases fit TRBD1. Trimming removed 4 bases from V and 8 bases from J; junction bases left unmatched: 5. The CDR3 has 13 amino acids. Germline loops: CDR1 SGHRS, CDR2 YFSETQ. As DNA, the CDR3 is TGCGCCAGCAGCCCGACAGGGGGCGCGGGCTACACCTTC. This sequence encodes CASSPTGGAGYTF.

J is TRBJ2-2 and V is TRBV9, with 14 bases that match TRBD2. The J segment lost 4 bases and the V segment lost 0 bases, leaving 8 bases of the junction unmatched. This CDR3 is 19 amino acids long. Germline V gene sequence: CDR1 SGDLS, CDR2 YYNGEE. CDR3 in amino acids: CASSVVPRLAGGGTGELFF. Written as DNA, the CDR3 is TGTGCCAGCAGCGTAGTCCCCCGACTAGCGGGAGGGGGCACCGGGGAGCTGTTTTTT.

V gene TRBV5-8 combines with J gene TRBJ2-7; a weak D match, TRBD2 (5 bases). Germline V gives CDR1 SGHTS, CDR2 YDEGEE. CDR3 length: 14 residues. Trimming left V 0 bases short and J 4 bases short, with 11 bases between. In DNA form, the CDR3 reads TGTGCCAGCAGCTTGGTGGGAGCGGAATACGAGCAGTACTTC. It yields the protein CASSLVGAEYEQYF.

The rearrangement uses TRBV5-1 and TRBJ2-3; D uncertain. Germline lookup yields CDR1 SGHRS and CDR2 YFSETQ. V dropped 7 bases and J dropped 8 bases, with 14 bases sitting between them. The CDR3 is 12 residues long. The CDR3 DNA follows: TGCGCCAGCGCCCTGCGAGATGGTACGCAGTATTTT. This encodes CASALRDGTQYF.

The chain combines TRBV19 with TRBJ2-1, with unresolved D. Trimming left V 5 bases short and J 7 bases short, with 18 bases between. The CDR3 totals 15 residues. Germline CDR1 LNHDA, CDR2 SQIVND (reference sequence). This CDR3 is CASSPRSLGLNEQFF. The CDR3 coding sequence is TGTGCCAGTAGTCCTAGGAGCCTTGGTTTAAATGAGCAGTTCTTC.

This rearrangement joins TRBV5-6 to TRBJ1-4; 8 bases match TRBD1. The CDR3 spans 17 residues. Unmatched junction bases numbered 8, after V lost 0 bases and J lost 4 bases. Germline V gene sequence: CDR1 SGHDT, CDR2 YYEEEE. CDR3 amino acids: CASSLALGTGGNEKLFF. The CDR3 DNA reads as TGTGCCAGCAGCTTGGCCTTAGGTACAGGGGGTAATGAAAAACTGTTTTTT. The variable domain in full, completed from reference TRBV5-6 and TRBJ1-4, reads DAGVTQSPTHLIKTRGQQVTLRCSPKSGHDTVSWYQQALGQGPQFIFQYYEEEERQRGNFPDRFSGHQFPNYSSELNVNALLLGDSALYLCASSLALGTGGNEKLFFGSGTQLSVL.

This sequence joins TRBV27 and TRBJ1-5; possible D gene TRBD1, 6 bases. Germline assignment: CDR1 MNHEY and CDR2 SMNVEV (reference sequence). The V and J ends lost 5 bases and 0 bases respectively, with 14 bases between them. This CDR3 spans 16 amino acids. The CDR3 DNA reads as TGTGCCAGCAGTACGACAGGTTATTATAGCAATCAGCCCCAGCATTTT. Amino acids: CASSTTGYYSNQPQHF.

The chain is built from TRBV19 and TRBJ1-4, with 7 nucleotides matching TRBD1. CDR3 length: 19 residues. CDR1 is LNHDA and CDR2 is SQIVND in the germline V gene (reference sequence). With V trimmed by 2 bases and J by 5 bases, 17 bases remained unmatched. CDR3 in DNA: TGTGCCAGTAGTATAAGGAAAGGGGGCTACGAGATGTCAAATGAAAAACTGTTTTTT. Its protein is CASSIRKGGYEMSNEKLFF.

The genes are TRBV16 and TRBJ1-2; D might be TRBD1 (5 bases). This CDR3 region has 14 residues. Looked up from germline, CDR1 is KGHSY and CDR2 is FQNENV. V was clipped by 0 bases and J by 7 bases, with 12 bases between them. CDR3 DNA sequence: TGTGCCAGCAGCCAATCTTTCAGGGCCGGTGGCTACACCTTC. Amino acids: CASSQSFRAGGYTF.

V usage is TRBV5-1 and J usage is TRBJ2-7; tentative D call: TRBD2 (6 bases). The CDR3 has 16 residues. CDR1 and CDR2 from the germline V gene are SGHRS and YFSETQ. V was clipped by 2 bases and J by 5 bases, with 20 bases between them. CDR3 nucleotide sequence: TGCGCCAGCAGCTTAATAGCGCCAGGGAGGCACCACGAGCAGTACTTC. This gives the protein CASSLIAPGRHHEQYF. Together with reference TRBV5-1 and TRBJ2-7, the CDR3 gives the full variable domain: KAGVTQTPRYLIKTRGQQVTLSCSPISGHRSVSWYQQTPGQGLQFLFEYFSETQRNKGNFPGRFSGRQFSNSRSEMNVSTLELGDSALYLCASSLIAPGRHHEQYFGPGTRLTVT.

DNA for the CDR3: TGTGCCAGCAGTGCTAGACTAGCGGGCTACAATGAGCAGTTCTTC. This sequence encodes CASSARLAGYNEQFF. V is TRBV2 and J is TRBJ2-1, with 10 positions matching TRBD2. J lost 3 bases, V lost 4 bases, and 3 bases had no gene match. This CDR3 is 15 amino acids long. Germline V gene data show CDR1 as SNHLY and CDR2 as FYNNEI.

The CDR3 is CAIILTFGGYEQYF. The DNA of the CDR3 is TGTGCCATCATCTTGACCTTTGGAGGGTACGAGCAGTACTTC. The rearrangement joins TRBV28 to TRBJ2-7; perhaps TRBD2 as D (6 bases). CDR3 length equals 14 residues. The germline V gene encodes CDR1 MDHEN and CDR2 SYDVKM. V gave up 10 bases and J gave up 4 bases, with 20 bases separating them.

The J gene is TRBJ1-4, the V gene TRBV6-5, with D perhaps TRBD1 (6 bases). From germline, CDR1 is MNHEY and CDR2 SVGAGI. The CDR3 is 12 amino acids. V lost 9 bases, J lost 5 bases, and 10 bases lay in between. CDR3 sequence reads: CASRQGNEKLFF. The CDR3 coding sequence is TGTGCCAGTCGTCAGGGGAATGAAAAACTGTTTTTT.

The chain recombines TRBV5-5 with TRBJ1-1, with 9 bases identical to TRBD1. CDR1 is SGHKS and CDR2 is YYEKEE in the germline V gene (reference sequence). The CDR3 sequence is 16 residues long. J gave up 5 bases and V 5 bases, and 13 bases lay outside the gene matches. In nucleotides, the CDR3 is TGTGCCAGCAGTTCGACACAGGGGGCGGGTAGAACTGAAGCTTTCTTT. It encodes CASSSTQGAGRTEAFF.

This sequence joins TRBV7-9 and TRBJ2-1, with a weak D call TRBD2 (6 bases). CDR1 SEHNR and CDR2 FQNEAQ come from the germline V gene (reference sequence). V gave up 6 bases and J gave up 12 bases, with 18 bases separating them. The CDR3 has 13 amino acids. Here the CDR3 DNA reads TGTGCCAGCAGATCCGGACTAATAATCGGGCAGTTCTTC. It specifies CASRSGLIIGQFF.

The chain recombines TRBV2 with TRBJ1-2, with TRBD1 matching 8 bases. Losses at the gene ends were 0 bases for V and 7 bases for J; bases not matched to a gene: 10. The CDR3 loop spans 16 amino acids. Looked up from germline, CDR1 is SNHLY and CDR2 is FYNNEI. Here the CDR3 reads CASSEAPTGDFGGYTF. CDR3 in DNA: TGTGCCAGCAGTGAAGCCCCGACAGGGGATTTTGGTGGCTACACCTTC.

CDR3 sequence reads: CASSIRSSYNSPLHF. The CDR3 coding sequence is TGTGCCAGTAGTATCCGGAGCTCCTATAATTCACCCCTCCACTTT. The rearrangement joins TRBV19 to TRBJ1-6; D is ambiguous. This CDR3 contains 15 residues. Germline assignment: CDR1 LNHDA and CDR2 SQIVND (reference sequence). The V gene lost 3 bases and the J gene lost 0 bases, with 6 bases spanning the gap. Looking up the rest from reference TRBV19 and TRBJ1-6 gives the full variable domain: DGGITQSPKYLFRKEGQNVTLSCEQNLNHDAMYWYRQDPGQGLRLIYYSQIVNDFQKGDIAEGYSVSREKKESFPLTVTSAQKNPTAFYLCASSIRSSYNSPLHFGNGTRLTVT.